This entry lists 3 T cell receptor beta chains sequenced from one sample in a study of blood T cell repertoires in COVID-19. Data came from immunoSEQ multiplex PCR; TCRdb stores just in-frame clones and leaves some out. Of roughly 61,000 clones in the sample, about 93% were seen once. Material for sequencing was peripheral blood. Every receptor here comes from a man older than 75 with acute or convalescent COVID-19.

CDR3 nucleotides: TGTGCCAGCAGCGGGGGACAGGGGGCGACGGGGGCCAACGTCCTGACTTTC. It translates to CASSGGQGATGANVLTF. This chain joins TRBV5-4 and TRBJ2-6, with 12 bases identical to TRBD1. Germline V CDR1 and CDR2: SGHNT, YYREEE (reference sequence). The CDR3 totals 17 residues. Trimming removed 4 bases from V and 4 bases from J; junction bases left unmatched: 6.

J is TRBJ2-7 and V is TRBV7-9, with TRBD1 matching 7 bases. J was trimmed by 4 bases and V by 1 base; bases with no gene match: 4. The CDR3 covers 14 residues. Germline loops: CDR1 SEHNR, CDR2 FQNEAQ (reference sequence). In DNA form, the CDR3 reads TGTGCCAGCAGCTTAGGGACAGGAAATTACGAGCAGTACTTC. Its translation: CASSLGTGNYEQYF.

The V gene is TRBV28, the J gene TRBJ1-5; 7 nucleotides line up with TRBD1. From germline, CDR1 is MDHEN and CDR2 SYDVKM. V lost 5 bases, J lost 7 bases, and 11 bases stayed unmatched. The CDR3 is 15 amino acids. The CDR3 nucleotides are TGTGCCAGCAGTCCCATTCTAGGGGGCGCACAGCCCCAGCATTTT. Translating gives CASSPILGGAQPQHF. The variable domain in full, with the rest retrieved from reference TRBV28 and TRBJ1-5, is DVKVTQSSRYLVKRTGEKVFLECVQDMDHENMFWYRQDPGLGLRLIYFSYDVKMKEKGDIPEGYSVSREKKERFSLILESASTNQTSMYLCASSPILGGAQPQHFGDGTRLSIL.